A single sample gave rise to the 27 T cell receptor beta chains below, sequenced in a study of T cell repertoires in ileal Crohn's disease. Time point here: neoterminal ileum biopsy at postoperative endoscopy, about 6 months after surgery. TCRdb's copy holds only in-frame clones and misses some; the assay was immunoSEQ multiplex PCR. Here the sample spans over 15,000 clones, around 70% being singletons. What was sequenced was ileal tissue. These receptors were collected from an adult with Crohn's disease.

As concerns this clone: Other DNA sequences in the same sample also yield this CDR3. This CDR3 is CASGADNQPQHF. Here the CDR3 DNA reads TGTGCCAGTGGGGCGGACAATCAGCCCCAGCATTTT. The V and J genes are TRBV6-5 and TRBJ1-5; tentatively, D is TRBD1 (5 bases). CDR1 and CDR2 from the germline V gene are MNHEY and SVGAGI. The CDR3 length is 12 residues. V lost 9 bases and J lost 3, with 9 bases in between.

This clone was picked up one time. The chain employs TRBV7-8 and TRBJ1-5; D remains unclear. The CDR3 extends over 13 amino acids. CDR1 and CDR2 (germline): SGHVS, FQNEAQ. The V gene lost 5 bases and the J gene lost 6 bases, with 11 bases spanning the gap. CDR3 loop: CASSLFRGQPQHF. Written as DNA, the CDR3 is TGTGCCAGCAGCCTTTTCCGGGGTCAGCCCCAGCATTTT. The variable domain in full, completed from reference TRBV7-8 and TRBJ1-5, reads GAGVSQSPRYKVAKRGQDVALRCDPISGHVSLFWYQQALGQGPEFLTYFQNEAQLDKSGLPSDRFFAERPEGSVSTLKIQRTQQEDSAVYLCASSLFRGQPQHFGDGTRLSIL.

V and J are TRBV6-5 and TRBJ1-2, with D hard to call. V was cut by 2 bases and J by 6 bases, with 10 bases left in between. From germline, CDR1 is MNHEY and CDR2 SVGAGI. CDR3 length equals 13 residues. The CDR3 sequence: CASSYTKTDGYTF. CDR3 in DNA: TGTGCCAGCAGTTACACAAAAACAGATGGCTACACCTTC.

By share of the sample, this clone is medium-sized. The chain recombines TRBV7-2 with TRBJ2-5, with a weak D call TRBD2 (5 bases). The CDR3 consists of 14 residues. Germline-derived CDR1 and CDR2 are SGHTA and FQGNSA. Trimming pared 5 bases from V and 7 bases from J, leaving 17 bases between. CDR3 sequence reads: CASSLRPIEGTQYF. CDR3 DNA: TGTGCCAGCAGCCTTCGTCCAATCGAGGGGACCCAGTACTTC.

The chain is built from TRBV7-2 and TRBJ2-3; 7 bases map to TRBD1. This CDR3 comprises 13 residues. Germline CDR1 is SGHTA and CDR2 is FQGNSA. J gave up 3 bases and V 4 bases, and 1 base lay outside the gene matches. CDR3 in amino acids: CASSYRGTDTQYF. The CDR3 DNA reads TGTGCCAGCAGCTACAGGGGAACAGATACGCAGTATTTT.

CDR3 sequence: CASSLSGWRRPQHF. The CDR3 DNA reads as TGTGCCAGCAGTTTATCGGGGTGGCGGAGGCCCCAGCATTTT. The chain joins TRBV28 to TRBJ1-5, with D uncertain. Germline V gives CDR1 MDHEN, CDR2 SYDVKM. V was pared by 1 base and J by 9 bases, with 13 bases between. The CDR3 length is 14 residues.

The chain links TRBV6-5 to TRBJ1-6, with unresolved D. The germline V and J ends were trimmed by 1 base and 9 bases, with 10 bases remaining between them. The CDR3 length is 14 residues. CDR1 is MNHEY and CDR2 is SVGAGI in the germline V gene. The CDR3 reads CASSYYPRTSPLHF. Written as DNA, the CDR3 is TGTGCCAGCAGTTACTATCCCAGAACTTCACCCCTCCACTTT.

The DNA of the CDR3 is TGTGCCATCGGACAGTTCGTCTACGAGCAGTACTTC. This sequence encodes CAIGQFVYEQYF. The chain employs TRBV2 and TRBJ2-7, with a possible D match to TRBD1 (6 bases). With 10 bases removed from V and 3 bases from J, the gap between germline ends came to 13 bases. Germline V CDR1 and CDR2: SNHLY, FYNNEI. There are 12 residues in the CDR3.

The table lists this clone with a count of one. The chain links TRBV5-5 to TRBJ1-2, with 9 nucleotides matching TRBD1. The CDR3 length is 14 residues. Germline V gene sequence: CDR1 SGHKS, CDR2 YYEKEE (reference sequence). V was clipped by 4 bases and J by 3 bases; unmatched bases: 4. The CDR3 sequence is CASSRTGADYGYTF. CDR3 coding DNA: TGTGCCAGCAGCAGGACAGGGGCGGACTATGGCTACACCTTC.

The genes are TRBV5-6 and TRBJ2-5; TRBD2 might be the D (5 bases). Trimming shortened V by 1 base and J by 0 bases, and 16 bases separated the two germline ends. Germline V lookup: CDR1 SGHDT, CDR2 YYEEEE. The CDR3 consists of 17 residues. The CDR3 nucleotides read TGTGCCAGCAGCTTGTTGGGTCGGGAAAAGTACCAAGAGACCCAGTACTTC. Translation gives CASSLLGREKYQETQYF.

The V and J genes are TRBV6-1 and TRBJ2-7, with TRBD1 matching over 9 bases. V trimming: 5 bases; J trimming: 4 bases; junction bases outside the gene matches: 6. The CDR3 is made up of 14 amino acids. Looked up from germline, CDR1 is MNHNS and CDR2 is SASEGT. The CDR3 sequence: CASSRTGEGYEQYF. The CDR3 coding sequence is TGTGCCAGCAGTAGGACAGGGGAGGGGTACGAGCAGTACTTC.

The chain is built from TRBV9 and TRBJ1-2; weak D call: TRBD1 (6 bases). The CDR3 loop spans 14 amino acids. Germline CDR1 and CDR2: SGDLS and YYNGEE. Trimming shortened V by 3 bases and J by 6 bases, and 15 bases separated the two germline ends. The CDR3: CASSGLQGRDGYTF. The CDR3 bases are TGTGCCAGCAGCGGGTTACAGGGACGGGATGGCTACACCTTC.

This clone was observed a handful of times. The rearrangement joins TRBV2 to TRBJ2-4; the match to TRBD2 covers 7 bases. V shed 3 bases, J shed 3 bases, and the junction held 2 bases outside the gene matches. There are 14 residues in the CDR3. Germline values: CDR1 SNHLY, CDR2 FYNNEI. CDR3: CASSDGGFKNIQYF. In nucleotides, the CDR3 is TGTGCCAGCAGTGACGGGGGGTTCAAAAACATTCAGTACTTC. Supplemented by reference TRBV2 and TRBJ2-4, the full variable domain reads EPEVTQTPSHQVTQMGQEVILRCVPISNHLYFYWYRQILGQKVEFLVSFYNNEISEKSEIFDDQFSVERPDGSNFTLKIRSTKLEDSAMYFCASSDGGFKNIQYFGAGTRLSVL.

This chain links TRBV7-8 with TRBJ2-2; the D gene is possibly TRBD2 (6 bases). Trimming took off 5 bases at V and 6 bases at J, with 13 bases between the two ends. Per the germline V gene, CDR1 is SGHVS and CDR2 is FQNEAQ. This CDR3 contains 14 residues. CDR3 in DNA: TGTGCCAGCAGCCTGACCGGGACTCCCGGGGAGCTGTTTTTT. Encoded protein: CASSLTGTPGELFF.

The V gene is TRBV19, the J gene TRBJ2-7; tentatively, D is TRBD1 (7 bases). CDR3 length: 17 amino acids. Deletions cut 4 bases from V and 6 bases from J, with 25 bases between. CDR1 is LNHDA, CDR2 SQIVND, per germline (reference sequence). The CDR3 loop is CASSTHRGAGLSAEQYF. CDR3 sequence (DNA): TGTGCCAGTAGTACTCACAGGGGCGCGGGACTGTCCGCCGAGCAGTACTTC.

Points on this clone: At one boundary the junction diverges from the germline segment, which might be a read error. In nucleotides, the CDR3 is TGTGCCAGCAGCCCCCTACGAGGGTACGTGCAGTACTTC. Its protein is CASSPLRGYVQYF. The chain joins TRBV7-2 to TRBJ2-7; a possible D gene is TRBD2 (5 bases). The CDR3 covers 13 residues. Germline V gives CDR1 SGHTA, CDR2 FQGNSA. Full variable domain (missing parts from reference TRBV7-2 and TRBJ2-7): GAGVSQSPSNKVTEKGKDVELRCDPISGHTALYWYRQSLGQGLEFLIYFQGNSAPDKSGLPSDRFSAERTGGSVSTLTIQRTQQEDSAVYLCASSPLRGYVQYFGPGTRLTVT.

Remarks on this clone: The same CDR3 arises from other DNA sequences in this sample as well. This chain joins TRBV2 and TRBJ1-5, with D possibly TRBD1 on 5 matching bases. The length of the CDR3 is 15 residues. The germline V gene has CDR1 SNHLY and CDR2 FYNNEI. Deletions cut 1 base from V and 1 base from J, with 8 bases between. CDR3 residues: CASSEVGGSNQPQHF. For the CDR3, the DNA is TGTGCCAGCAGTGAAGTCGGGGGAAGCAATCAGCCCCAGCATTTT.

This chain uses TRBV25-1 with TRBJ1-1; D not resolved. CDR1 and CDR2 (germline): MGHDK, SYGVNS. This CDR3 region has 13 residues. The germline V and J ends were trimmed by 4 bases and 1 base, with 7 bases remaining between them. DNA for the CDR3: TGTGCCAGCAGTGTACGGGAGAACACTGAAGCTTTCTTT. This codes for CASSVRENTEAFF.

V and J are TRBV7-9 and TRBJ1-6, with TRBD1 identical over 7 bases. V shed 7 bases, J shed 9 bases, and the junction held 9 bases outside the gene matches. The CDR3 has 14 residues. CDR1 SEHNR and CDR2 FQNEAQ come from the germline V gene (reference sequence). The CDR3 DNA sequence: TGTGCCAGCAACACACAGGGGATCGGTTCACCCCTCCACTTT. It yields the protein CASNTQGIGSPLHF.

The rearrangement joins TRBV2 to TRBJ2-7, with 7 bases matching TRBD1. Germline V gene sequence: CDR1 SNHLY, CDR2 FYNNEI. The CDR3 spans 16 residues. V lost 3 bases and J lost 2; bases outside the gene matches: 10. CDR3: CASSDDRGDSTYEQYF. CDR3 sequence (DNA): TGTGCCAGCAGTGACGATCGAGGGGACAGCACCTACGAGCAGTACTTC.

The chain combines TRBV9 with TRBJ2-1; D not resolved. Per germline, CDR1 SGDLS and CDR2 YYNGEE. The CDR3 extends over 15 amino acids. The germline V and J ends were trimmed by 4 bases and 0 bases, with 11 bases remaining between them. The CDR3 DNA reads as TGTGCCAGCAGCCCAAGAGGAAGCTCCTACAATGAGCAGTTCTTC. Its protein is CASSPRGSSYNEQFF.

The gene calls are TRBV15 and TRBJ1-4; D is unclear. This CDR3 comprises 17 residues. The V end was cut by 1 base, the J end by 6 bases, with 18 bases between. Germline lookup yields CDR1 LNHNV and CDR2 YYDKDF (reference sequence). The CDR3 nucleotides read TGTGCCACCAGCAGAGGGACTTCGATAGGAGGAGATGAAAAACTGTTTTTT. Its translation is CATSRGTSIGGDEKLFF.

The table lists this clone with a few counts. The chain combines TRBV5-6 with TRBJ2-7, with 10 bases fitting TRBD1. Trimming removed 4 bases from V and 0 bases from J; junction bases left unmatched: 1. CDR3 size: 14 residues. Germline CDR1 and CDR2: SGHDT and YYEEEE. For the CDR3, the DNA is TGTGCCAGCAGCGGGGACAGGGGCTCCTACGAGCAGTACTTC. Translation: CASSGDRGSYEQYF.

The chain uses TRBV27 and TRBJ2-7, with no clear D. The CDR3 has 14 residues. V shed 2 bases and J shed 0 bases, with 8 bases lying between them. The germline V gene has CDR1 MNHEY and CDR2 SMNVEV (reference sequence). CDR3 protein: CASSLNPSSYEQYF. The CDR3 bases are TGTGCCAGCAGTTTAAACCCTAGCTCCTACGAGCAGTACTTC.

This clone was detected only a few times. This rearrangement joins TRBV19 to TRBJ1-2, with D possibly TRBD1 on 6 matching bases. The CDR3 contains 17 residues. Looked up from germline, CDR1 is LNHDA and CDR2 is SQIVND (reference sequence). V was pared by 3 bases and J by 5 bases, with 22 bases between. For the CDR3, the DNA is TGTGCCAGTAGTATGCTAGGACAGTCTTCTGTATCGTATGGCTACACCTTC. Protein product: CASSMLGQSSVSYGYTF.

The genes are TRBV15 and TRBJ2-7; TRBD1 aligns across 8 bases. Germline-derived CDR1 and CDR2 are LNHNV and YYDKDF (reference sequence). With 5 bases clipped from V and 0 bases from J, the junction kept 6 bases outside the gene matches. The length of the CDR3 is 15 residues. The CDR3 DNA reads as TGTGCCACCAGCCCCGGGACAGGATTCTCCTACGAGCAGTACTTC. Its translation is CATSPGTGFSYEQYF.

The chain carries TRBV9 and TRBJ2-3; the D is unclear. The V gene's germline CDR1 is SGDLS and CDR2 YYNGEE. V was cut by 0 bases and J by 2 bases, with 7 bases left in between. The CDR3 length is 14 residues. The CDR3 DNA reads TGTGCCAGCAGCGTAGCCACAACCACAGATACGCAGTATTTT. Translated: CASSVATTTDTQYF. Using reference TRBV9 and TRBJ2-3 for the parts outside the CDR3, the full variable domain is DSGVTQTPKHLITATGQRVTLRCSPRSGDLSVYWYQQSLDQGLQFLIQYYNGEERAKGNILERFSAQQFPDLHSELNLSSLELGDSALYFCASSVATTTDTQYFGPGTRLTVL.